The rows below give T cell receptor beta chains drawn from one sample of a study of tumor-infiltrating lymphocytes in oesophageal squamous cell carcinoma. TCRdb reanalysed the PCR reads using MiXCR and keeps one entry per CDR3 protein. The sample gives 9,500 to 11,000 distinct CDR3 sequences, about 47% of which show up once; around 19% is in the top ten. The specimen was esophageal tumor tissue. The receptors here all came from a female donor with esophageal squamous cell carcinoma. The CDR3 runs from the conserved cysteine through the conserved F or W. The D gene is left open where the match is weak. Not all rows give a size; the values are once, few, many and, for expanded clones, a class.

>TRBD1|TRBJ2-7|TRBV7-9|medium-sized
CASSSQGVSYEQYF
TGTGCCAGCAGCTCGCAGGGGGTCTCCTACGAGCAGTACTTC
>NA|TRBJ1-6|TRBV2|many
CASRWGGLDSPLHF
TGTGCCAGCAGGTGGGGGGGGCTCGATTCACCCCTCCACTTT
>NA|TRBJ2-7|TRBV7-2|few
CASSIIRTGSSYEQYF
TGTGCCAGCAGTATTATAAGGACGGGAAGCTCCTACGAGCAGTACTTC
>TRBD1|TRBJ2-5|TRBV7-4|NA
CASSADRGETQYF
TGTGCCAGCAGCGCGGACAGGGGGGAGACCCAGTACTTC
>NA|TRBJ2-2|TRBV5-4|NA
CASSGVNTGELFF
TGTGCCAGCAGCGGAGTTAACACCGGGGAGCTGTTTTTT
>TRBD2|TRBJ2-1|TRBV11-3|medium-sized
CASNSGGMDEQFF
TGTGCCAGCAACTCGGGGGGAATGGATGAGCAGTTCTTC
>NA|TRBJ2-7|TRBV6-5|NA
CASSHSLYEQYF
TGTGCCAGCAGCCACTCACTCTACGAGCAGTACTTC
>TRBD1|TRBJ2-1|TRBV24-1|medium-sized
CATSVGGQARNEQFF
TGTGCCACCAGTGTGGGGGGACAGGCCCGCAATGAGCAGTTCTTC
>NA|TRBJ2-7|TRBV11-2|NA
CASNLPGQNSYEQYF
TGTGCCAGCAACTTACCGGGACAAAACTCCTACGAGCAGTACTTC
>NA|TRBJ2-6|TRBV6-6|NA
CASSYREVPYSGANVLTF
TGTGCCAGCAGTTACAGGGAAGTTCCCTACTCTGGGGCCAACGTCCTGACTTTC
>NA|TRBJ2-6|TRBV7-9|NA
CASSLEGAGGANVLTF
TGTGCCAGCAGCTTAGAGGGGGCGGGAGGGGCCAACGTCCTGACTTTC
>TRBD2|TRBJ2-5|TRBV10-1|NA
CASSESGVGVASGNLGETQYF
TGCGCCAGCAGTGAGTCCGGGGTGGGGGTGGCTAGCGGGAATTTGGGAGAGACCCAGTACTTC
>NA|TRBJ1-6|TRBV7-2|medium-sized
CASTHGDTYNSPLHF
TGTGCCAGCACCCACGGGGATACCTATAATTCACCCCTCCACTTT
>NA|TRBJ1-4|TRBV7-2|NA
CASSSNEGGREKLFF
TGTGCCAGCAGCTCTAACGAGGGCGGTAGGGAAAAACTGTTTTTT
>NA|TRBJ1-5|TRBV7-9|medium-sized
CASRGGANQPQHF
TGTGCCAGCAGGGGGGGAGCCAATCAGCCCCAGCATTTT
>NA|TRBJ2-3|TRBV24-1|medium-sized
CATMSGLTDTQYF
TGTGCCACCATGTCCGGTCTCACAGATACGCAGTATTTT
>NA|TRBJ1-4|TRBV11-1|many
CASSFDTANEKLFF
TGTGCCAGCAGCTTCGACACGGCTAATGAAAAACTGTTTTTT
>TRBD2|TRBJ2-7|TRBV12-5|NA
CASGRSGSSYNEQYF
TGTGCTAGTGGTCGCAGCGGGAGCTCCTACAATGAGCAGTACTTC
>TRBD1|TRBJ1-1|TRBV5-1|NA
CASSRAGTGENTEAFF
TGCGCCAGCAGCCGGGCCGGGACAGGGGAGAACACTGAAGCTTTCTTT
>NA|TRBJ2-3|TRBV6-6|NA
CASSYSPGDTQYF
TGTGCCAGCAGTTACTCCCCCGGGGATACGCAGTATTTT
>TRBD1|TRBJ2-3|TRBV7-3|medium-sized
CASSYDRESTDTQYF
TGTGCCAGCAGCTACGACAGGGAGAGCACAGATACGCAGTATTTT
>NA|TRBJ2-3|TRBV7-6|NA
CASSLSGAGGTDTQYF
TGTGCCAGCAGCTTATCCGGTGCGGGTGGGACAGATACGCAGTATTTT
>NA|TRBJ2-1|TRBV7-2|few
CASSLHTGTNEQFF
TGTGCCAGCAGCTTACATACCGGGACAAATGAGCAGTTCTTC
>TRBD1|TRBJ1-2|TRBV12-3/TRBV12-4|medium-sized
CASSMRTGGTSNTF
TGTGCCAGCAGTATGCGGACAGGCGGGACCTCCAACACCTTC
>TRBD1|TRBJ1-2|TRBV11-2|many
CASSSSQTGGGGGYTF
TGTGCCAGCAGCTCTTCCCAGACAGGGGGAGGGGGTGGCTACACCTTC
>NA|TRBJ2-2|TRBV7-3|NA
CASSPFNGAGELFF
TGTGCCAGCAGCCCGTTCAATGGGGCCGGGGAGCTGTTTTTT
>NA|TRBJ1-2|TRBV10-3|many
CAINQEFGDGYTF
TGTGCCATCAACCAGGAGTTCGGAGATGGCTACACCTTC
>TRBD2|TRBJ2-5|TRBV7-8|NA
CASSFGLATQETQYF
TGTGCCAGCAGCTTTGGACTAGCGACACAAGAGACCCAGTACTTC
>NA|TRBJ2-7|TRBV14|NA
CASSPLAHSYEQYF
TGTGCCAGCAGCCCCTTAGCTCATTCCTACGAGCAGTACTTC
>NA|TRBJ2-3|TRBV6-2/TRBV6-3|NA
CASRRDPTDTQYF
TGTGCCAGCAGGAGGGACCCCACAGATACGCAGTATTTT
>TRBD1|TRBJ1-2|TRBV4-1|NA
CASSQADRGSTYGYTF
TGCGCCAGCAGCCAAGCGGACAGGGGTTCTACCTATGGCTACACCTTC
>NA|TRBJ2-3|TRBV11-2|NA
CASSLGSGVAGELYF
TGTGCCAGCAGCTTAGGGTCGGGAGTAGCCGGGGAGCTGTATTTT
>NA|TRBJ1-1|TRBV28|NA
CATRGRPEAFF
TGTGCCACCAGGGGACGCCCTGAAGCTTTCTTT
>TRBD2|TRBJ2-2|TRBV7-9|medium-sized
CASRPGLANTGELFF
TGTGCCAGCAGGCCGGGACTAGCGAACACCGGGGAGCTGTTTTTT
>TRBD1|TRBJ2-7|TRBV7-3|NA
CASSSYRGDEQYF
TGTGCCAGCAGCTCGTACAGGGGCGACGAGCAGTACTTC
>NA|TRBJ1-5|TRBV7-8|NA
CASSFGRGNQPQHF
TGTGCCAGCAGCTTCGGTCGGGGGAATCAGCCCCAGCATTTT
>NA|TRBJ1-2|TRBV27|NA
CASRPSSGIHYGYTF
TGTGCCAGCAGACCGAGCTCCGGGATACACTATGGCTACACCTTC
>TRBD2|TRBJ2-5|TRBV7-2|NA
CASSLRTSGNQETQYF
TGTGCCAGCAGCCTTCGGACTAGCGGAAACCAAGAGACCCAGTACTTC
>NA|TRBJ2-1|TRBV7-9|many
CASSRVGPQVHEQFF
TGTGCCAGCAGCCGGGTTGGGCCCCAGGTCCATGAGCAGTTCTTC
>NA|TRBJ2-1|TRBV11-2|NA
CASSLVRQNNEQFF
TGTGCCAGCAGCTTAGTTCGGCAGAACAATGAGCAGTTCTTC
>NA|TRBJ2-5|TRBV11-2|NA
CASSPSFSGETQYF
TGTGCCAGCAGCCCCTCTTTTAGCGGAGAGACCCAGTACTTC
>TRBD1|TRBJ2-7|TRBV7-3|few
CASSIGQGTYEQYF
TGTGCCAGCAGCATCGGACAGGGAACCTACGAGCAGTACTTC
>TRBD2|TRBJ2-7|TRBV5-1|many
CASSWQRGRGYEQYF
TGCGCCAGCAGCTGGCAGCGGGGTCGGGGCTACGAGCAGTACTTC
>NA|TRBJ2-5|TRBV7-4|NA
CASSLRYGDNHQETQYF
TGTGCCAGCAGCTTAAGGTATGGGGACAACCACCAAGAGACCCAGTACTTC
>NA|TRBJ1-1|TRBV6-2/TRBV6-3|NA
CASSLRTGGTEAFF
TGTGCCAGCAGTCTGCGTACTGGAGGGACTGAAGCTTTCTTT
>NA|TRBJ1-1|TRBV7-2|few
CASSLTPWDGSEAFF
TGTGCCAGCAGCTTAACTCCATGGGACGGCAGTGAAGCTTTCTTT
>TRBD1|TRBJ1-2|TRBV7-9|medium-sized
CASSAYDRDYGYTF
TGTGCCAGCAGCGCCTACGACAGGGACTATGGCTACACCTTC
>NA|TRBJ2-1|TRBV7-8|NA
CASSLSQGAEQFF
TGTGCCAGCAGCTTGAGCCAGGGAGCGGAGCAGTTCTTC
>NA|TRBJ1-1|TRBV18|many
CASSLRGAEAFF
TGTGCCAGCTCGCTTAGGGGGGCTGAAGCTTTCTTT
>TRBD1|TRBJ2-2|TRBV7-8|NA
CASSSGQGGTGELFF
TGTGCCAGCAGCTCGGGACAGGGAGGGACCGGGGAGCTGTTTTTT
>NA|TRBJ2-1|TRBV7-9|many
CASSPWEDSYNEQFF
TGTGCCAGCAGCCCTTGGGAGGACTCCTACAATGAGCAGTTCTTC